This T cell receptor (beta chain) derives from a study of blood T cell repertoires in COVID-19. Study-wide context: Acute and convalescent COVID-19 samples came from the United States, Italy and Spain. T cells, B-cell-depleted T cells, or PBMCs supplied cDNA or gDNA.

Under the authors' procedure: Nucleated cell counts were estimated from reference gene primer amplification. Profiled with immunoSEQ multiplex PCR; TCRdb holds only in-frame clones, not every one. That table furnishes V, J and clone size, whereas the DNA furnished D and trimming. The data show 200,000 to 250,000 clones, more than 70% seen once. Germline CDR1 reads LNHDA; CDR2 reads SQIVND (reference sequence). With V trimmed by 3 bases and J by 4 bases, 7 bases remained unmatched. This CDR3 comprises 16 residues. The clonotype was recovered from a human donor in a cohort sampled during active COVID-19. The sample was peripheral blood. The V and J genes are TRBV19 and TRBJ1-5; 9 nucleotides agree with TRBD1. CDR3 sequence reads: CASSIPGTGQNQPQHF. The CDR3 coding sequence is TGTGCCAGTAGTATCCCCGGGACAGGGCAAAATCAGCCCCAGCATTTT.